These T cell receptor beta chains were read from a single sample in a study of blood T cell repertoires in COVID-19. Produced via immunoSEQ multiplex PCR; TCRdb's table is partial and in-frame only. The table shows 150,000 to 200,000 clones, with around 90% occurring only once. The material sequenced was peripheral blood. These receptors originate from a man younger than 35 with COVID-19, enrolled during active disease. The CDR3 runs from the conserved cysteine through the conserved F or W. D genes are given only for firm matches. Rows may omit the clone size; those that give it use once, few, many or a size class.

TGTGCCAGCAGCCCCGGGGACAGGCCTTACGAGCAGTACTTC,CASSPGDRPYEQYF,TRBD1,TRBJ2-7,-,TRBV9
TGTGCCAGCAGTTCAACTAGATACAATGAGCAGTTCTTC,CASSSTRYNEQFF,-,TRBJ2-1,-,TRBV27
TGTGCCAGCAGTCAGGGACAGGGGGCCTACGAGCAGTACTTC,CASSQGQGAYEQYF,TRBD1,TRBJ2-7,-,TRBV7-9
TGTGCCAGCAGCTTAGGGAGGGCCAGTTCCGTTATGAACACTGAAGCTTTCTTT,CASSLGRASSVMNTEAFF,-,TRBJ1-1,-,TRBV7-2
TGTGCCAGCTCATCGACAGGGGGATACACAGATACGCAGTATTTT,CASSSTGGYTDTQYF,TRBD1,TRBJ2-3,-,TRBV18
TGTGCCAGCAGTCGACTAGCGGGAGTGGGGGAGCAGTACTTC,CASSRLAGVGEQYF,TRBD2,TRBJ2-7,-,TRBV6-2/TRBV6-3
TGTGCCAGCAGCTTCCAGGTGGACACTGAAGCTTTCTTT,CASSFQVDTEAFF,-,TRBJ1-1,once,TRBV7-2
TGCGCCAGCAGCCAAGTTCCCTACCCGGTCACCGGGGAGCTGTTTTTT,CASSQVPYPVTGELFF,-,TRBJ2-2,-,TRBV4-1
TGTGCCAGCAGCCAAGACAGGGGCGTCGGAGAGACCCAGTACTTC,CASSQDRGVGETQYF,TRBD1,TRBJ2-5,few,TRBV5-4
TGTGCCAGCAGCTTGCCGCAGCGGCAAGAGACCCAGTACTTC,CASSLPQRQETQYF,-,TRBJ2-5,-,TRBV4-2
TGCGCCAGCAGCCAATACCTCCAGGGAACTAACTATGGCTACACCTTC,CASSQYLQGTNYGYTF,-,TRBJ1-2,-,TRBV4-1
TGTGCCAGCAGTTTAACAGGTACGGGGCCCCAGCATTTT,CASSLTGTGPQHF,-,TRBJ1-5,-,TRBV12-3/TRBV12-4
TGTGCCAGCAGCGTGGGGGGTACCTACGAGCAGTACTTC,CASSVGGTYEQYF,-,TRBJ2-7,-,TRBV9
TGTGCCAGCAAGGACAGGTCCACCGGGGAGCTGTTTTTT,CASKDRSTGELFF,TRBD1,TRBJ2-2,few,TRBV28
TGTGCCATCAGTCGACGGGACAGGGACACTGAAGCTTTCTTT,CAISRRDRDTEAFF,TRBD1,TRBJ1-1,-,TRBV10-3
TGTGCCAGCAGTTATCGGTCTAGCGGAATCTACGAGCAGTACTTC,CASSYRSSGIYEQYF,TRBD2,TRBJ2-7,-,TRBV6-2/TRBV6-3
TGTGCCACCAGTGATTGGACAGCTCCCTACGAGCAGTACTTC,CATSDWTAPYEQYF,-,TRBJ2-7,-,TRBV24-1
TGTGCCAGCAGCAAAGGGACGACTAGCGGGAGGGCCGTTATCCCCAACGAGCAGTACTTC,CASSKGTTSGRAVIPNEQYF,-,TRBJ2-7,once,TRBV21-1
TGTGCCAGTAGTATGGGACTAGCGGGAACCGGGGAGCTGTTTTTT,CASSMGLAGTGELFF,TRBD2,TRBJ2-2,-,TRBV19
TGTGCCAGCAGCCAACCCGCCGCTGGGACTAGAACAGATACGCAGTATTTT,CASSQPAAGTRTDTQYF,TRBD2,TRBJ2-3,-,TRBV7-2
TGTGCCAGCAGCGTATCAAGCAGACAGACCTACGAGCAGTACTTC,CASSVSSRQTYEQYF,-,TRBJ2-7,-,TRBV9
TGTGCCAGCAGTTTAGGGGCCAATCAGCCCCAGCATTTT,CASSLGANQPQHF,-,TRBJ1-5,-,TRBV28
TGTGCCAGTAGTATACTCGGACAGGTTTACAATCAGCCCCAGCATTTT,CASSILGQVYNQPQHF,TRBD1,TRBJ1-5,-,TRBV19
TGCGCCAGCAGCTCACGTCCCGGGACTAGCGGGAGGGACAATGAGCAGTTCTTC,CASSSRPGTSGRDNEQFF,TRBD2,TRBJ2-1,-,TRBV5-1
TGTGCCAGCAGTCCGAGCGGGGTAAGCACAGATACGCAGTATTTT,CASSPSGVSTDTQYF,TRBD2,TRBJ2-3,-,TRBV13
TGCGCCAGCAGCTTGGCGGGGGGCGGCTCCTACAATGAGCAGTTCTTC,CASSLAGGGSYNEQFF,-,TRBJ2-1,-,TRBV5-1
TGTGCCAGCAGCCCTGAGGGAGGGGTGGGCAATCAGCCCCAGCATTTT,CASSPEGGVGNQPQHF,-,TRBJ1-5,-,TRBV4-2
TGTGCCAGCAGCCAAGGTAGCGGGAGGAGGCTAGGGGGGAATGAGCAGTTCTTC,CASSQGSGRRLGGNEQFF,TRBD2,TRBJ2-1,-,TRBV3-1/TRBV3-2
TGCGCCAGCAGTGAAAGAAAAGCGGGCTCACCCCTCCACTTT,CASSERKAGSPLHF,-,TRBJ1-6,-,TRBV10-1